A single sample gave rise to the 13 T cell receptor beta chains below, sequenced in a study of control samples from healthy donors and cancer patients. Sequenced by immunoSEQ multiplex PCR; TCRdb stores in-frame clones only, minus some. Altogether about 55,000 clones are present, about 96% being singletons, with the ten largest covering 1.1%. Sequenced material: blood. The source of these receptors is a woman aged 18 to 35 in good health.

The chain uses TRBV5-6 and TRBJ2-2; 8 nucleotides match TRBD2. CDR1 is SGHDT, CDR2 YYEEEE, per germline. The CDR3 runs to 14 residues. The ends lost 0 bases at V and 5 bases at J; junction bases unmatched: 0. CDR3 bases: TGTGCCAGCAGCTTGGGCGGGGGGACCGGGGAGCTGTTTTTT. It yields the protein CASSLGGGTGELFF.

The rearrangement uses TRBV5-4 and TRBJ1-2; 8 bases are shared with TRBD1. The CDR3 runs to 14 residues. The junction had 8 bases not matched to a gene; V was cut back by 6 bases and J by 4 bases. The germline V gene has CDR1 SGHNT and CDR2 YYREEE (reference sequence). The CDR3 region has the DNA TGTGCCAGCACCAGACAGGGGACTTTCTATGGCTACACCTTC. Its protein product is CASTRQGTFYGYTF.

This chain uses TRBV7-2 with TRBJ2-5; the match to TRBD2 covers 8 bases. The CDR3 is made up of 15 amino acids. The trim removed 3 bases at V and 1 base at J, leaving 4 bases unmatched. CDR1 is SGHTA and CDR2 is FQGNSA in the germline V gene. The CDR3 DNA reads TGTGCCAGCAGCTTCTCAGGACTAGCCCAAGAGACCCAGTACTTC. Translating it yields CASSFSGLAQETQYF.

The genes are TRBV15 and TRBJ2-2, with D unresolved. Per the germline V gene, CDR1 is LNHNV and CDR2 is YYDKDF (reference sequence). This CDR3 has 17 residues. Between the trimmed V and J ends, which lost 0 bases and 0 bases, there was a span of 11 bases. The CDR3 sequence is CATSRDLREANTGELFF. CDR3 DNA sequence: TGTGCCACCAGCAGAGACCTGAGAGAGGCGAACACCGGGGAGCTGTTTTTT.

The chain links TRBV3-1 (or the pseudogene TRBV3-2) to TRBJ2-6; no firm D call. Per the germline V gene, CDR1 is LGHDT and CDR2 is YNNKEL (reference sequence). The CDR3 is made up of 14 amino acids. V lost 2 bases and J lost 2, with 4 bases in between. CDR3 nucleotides: TGTGCCAGCAGCCAAAGGGCTGGGGCCAACGTCCTGACTTTC. It is translated as CASSQRAGANVLTF.

V is TRBV11-2 and J is TRBJ2-5; D perhaps matches TRBD1 (5 bases). The V gene lost 0 bases and the J gene lost 4 bases, with 12 bases spanning the gap. The germline CDR1 and CDR2 sequences are SGHAT and FQNNGV. This CDR3 spans 15 amino acids. This CDR3 is CASSLDAGLGETQYF. The CDR3 region has the DNA TGTGCCAGCAGCTTAGATGCAGGGTTGGGAGAGACCCAGTACTTC.

V is TRBV5-1 and J is TRBJ1-1; perhaps TRBD1 as D (6 bases). CDR3 length equals 14 residues. The V end was cut by 0 bases, the J end by 5 bases, with 11 bases between. Germline V gene data show CDR1 as SGHRS and CDR2 as YFSETQ. This chain's CDR3 is CASSLAGDRTEAFF. The CDR3 DNA sequence: TGCGCCAGCAGCTTGGCAGGGGATAGAACTGAAGCTTTCTTT.

This chain connects TRBV7-9 to TRBJ1-2; no clear D gene. CDR1 is SEHNR and CDR2 is FQNEAQ in the germline V gene (reference sequence). Trimming took off 1 base at V and 7 bases at J, with 7 bases between the two ends. There are 12 residues in the CDR3. This CDR3 reads CASSLGLLGYTF. The CDR3 nucleotides read TGTGCCAGCAGCTTAGGACTCCTTGGCTACACCTTC.

CDR3 in amino acids: CASSPDRGYTEAFF. CDR3 in DNA: TGTGCCAGCAGCCCGGACAGGGGCTACACTGAAGCTTTCTTT. The chain couples TRBV3-1 (or the pseudogene TRBV3-2) to TRBJ1-1, with 9 bases fitting TRBD1. Germline-derived CDR1 and CDR2 are LGHDT and YNNKEL (reference sequence). This CDR3 is built from 14 residues. After removal of 4 bases from V and 3 bases from J, the junction contained 3 bases not matched to a gene.

This clone was detected only once. The rearrangement joins TRBV7-8 to TRBJ2-1; the D gene could be TRBD1 or TRBD2 (5 bases each). Germline V gene data show CDR1 as SGHVS and CDR2 as FQNEAQ. The CDR3 is 13 residues long. V was shortened by 5 bases and J by 9 bases, with 14 bases between the two germline ends. This CDR3 reads CASSDWGLSEQFF. The CDR3, as DNA: TGTGCCAGCAGCGATTGGGGGTTAAGTGAGCAGTTCTTC.

About this clone: The sample carries other DNA sequences with the same CDR3. The chain recombines TRBV10-1 with TRBJ1-6, with D possibly being TRBD1 (5 bases). CDR1 is WNHNN, CDR2 SYGVQD, per germline (reference sequence). The CDR3 length is 14 residues. Trimming removed 6 bases from V and 7 bases from J, with 13 bases in between. The chain's CDR3 is CASSEGTGNSPLHF. CDR3 nucleotide sequence: TGCGCCAGCAGCGAGGGGACCGGGAATTCACCCCTCCACTTT.

V usage is TRBV28 and J usage is TRBJ1-3; 7 bases align to TRBD1. CDR1 and CDR2 from the germline V gene are MDHEN and SYDVKM. CDR3 length: 14 residues. V was pared by 6 bases and J by 4 bases, with 6 bases of the junction left unmatched. CDR3 amino acids: CASSTTGAGNTIYF. CDR3 nucleotides: TGTGCCAGCAGCACAACAGGGGCGGGAAACACCATATATTTT.

V is TRBV19 and J is TRBJ2-7; D possibly corresponds to TRBD1 (5 bases). V lost 2 bases, J lost 2 bases, and 10 bases lay in between. This CDR3 region has 14 residues. Germline V lookup: CDR1 LNHDA, CDR2 SQIVND (reference sequence). The CDR3 nucleotides are TGTGCCAGTAGTATAACAGGCAAGACCTACGAGCAGTACTTC. Amino acids: CASSITGKTYEQYF.